This T cell receptor beta chain was captured in a study of PD-1 blockade in classical Hodgkin lymphoma. The sample's time point: cycle 4 day 1 (C4D1), after 5 to 7 weeks of nivolumab. All trial patients relapsed after autologous stem cell transplantation. Note on this clone: The antigen is not known.

Findings and caveats of the study: TCR diversity at baseline was reported to be reduced in newly diagnosed patients relative to healthy donors. Why repertoires differed is undefined; disease activity or prior therapy possibly contributed. Compared with baseline, CD4+ but not CD8+ TCR diversity had risen significantly by C4D1. Patients who began taking nivolumab under 1 year after ASCT were left out.

J gave up 6 bases and V 5 bases, and 6 bases lay outside the gene matches. The CDR3 sequence is 15 residues long. Germline lookup yields CDR1 MNHNY and CDR2 SVGAGI (reference sequence). Profiled with immunoSEQ multiplex PCR; TCRdb holds only in-frame clones, not every one. The repertoire consists of approximately 30,000 clones, with around 70% occurring once and the leading ten covering approximately 3.6%. The genes are TRBV6-6 and TRBJ2-2, with TRBD2 matching over 10 bases. Source: peripheral blood mononuclear cells (PBMCs), taken before the fourth cycle of nivolumab. This clonotype was sampled from a human donor with classical Hodgkin lymphoma. The CDR3 bases are TGTGCCAGCAGTCACCAGCGGGAGGGGGCCGGGGAGCTGTTTTTT. Translation: CASSHQREGAGELFF.